Below, 16 T cell receptor beta chains from the same sample are listed, as sequenced in a study of blood T cells in healthy people across ages. A second 7 to 11 cycle PCR used barcoded and J-beta primers. TCRdb ran MiXCR on the 5' RACE reads and lists one entry per CDR3 protein. The table records about 640,000 distinct CDR3 sequences, under 70% of them present only once. Specimen: blood. Receptor source: a man in his sixties in good health.

Details on this clonotype: Germline is not matched at one junction end, which may reflect a read error. The chain employs TRBV6-6 and TRBJ2-5; 7 bases line up with TRBD1. Germline V CDR1 and CDR2: MNHNY, SVGAGI (reference sequence). The CDR3 extends over 15 amino acids. CDR3 coding DNA: TGTGCCGGCAGTTCTGGGGCAGGGGGTAGAAAGACCCAGTACTTC. The encoded protein is CAGSSGAGGRKTQYF.

This chain links TRBV2 with TRBJ1-2; maybe TRBD1 (5 bases). The V gene's germline CDR1 is SNHLY and CDR2 FYNNEI. The CDR3 contains 15 residues. Trimming pared 4 bases from V and 6 bases from J, leaving 18 bases between. As DNA, the CDR3 is TGTGCCAGCAGTGGGTTGGCGGCCCAGGGCCATGGCTACACCTTC. It encodes CASSGLAAQGHGYTF.

Points on this clonotype: This sequence may be a read error, since a much larger clone differs from it by one base. The chain recombines TRBV2 with TRBJ2-6; 7 bases are shared with TRBD2. The germline CDR1 and CDR2 sequences are SNHLY and FYNNEI. The CDR3 extends over 15 amino acids. Here the CDR3 reads CASSEGGSAANVLTF. CDR3 DNA sequence: TGTGCCAGCAGTGAGGGAGGGTCTGCGGCCAACGTCCTGACTTTC.

This clonotype has only a few counts. The gene calls are TRBV27 and TRBJ1-4, with 9 bases identical to TRBD1. The CDR3 covers 15 residues. The germline V gene has CDR1 MNHEY and CDR2 SMNVEV (reference sequence). J gave up 3 bases and V 4 bases, and 3 bases lay outside the gene matches. The CDR3 DNA reads TGTGCCAGCAGTTCTTGGACAGGGGCTAATGAAAAACTGTTTTTT. This sequence encodes CASSSWTGANEKLFF.

The chain combines TRBV2 with TRBJ2-1; D call uncertain. CDR1 and CDR2 from the germline V gene are SNHLY and FYNNEI. V was pared by 1 base and J by 0 bases, with 22 bases between. The CDR3 covers 20 residues. The CDR3 nucleotides are TGTGCCAGCAGTGAAGGCGGCAGGTGGTCTCCTACGGCCTCCTACAATGAGCAGTTCTTC. As protein: CASSEGGRWSPTASYNEQFF.

This clonotype is a singleton in its sample. The rearrangement joins TRBV3-1 to TRBJ2-1; 9 bases map to TRBD1. CDR3 length: 17 residues. The V gene end was trimmed by 6 bases and the J gene end by 7 bases; junction bases not matched to a gene: 16. Germline CDR1 and CDR2: LGHDT and YNNKEL (reference sequence). CDR3 residues: CASSKVPQGALGNEQFF. The CDR3 nucleotides read TGTGCCAGCAGTAAAGTCCCACAGGGGGCTTTAGGGAATGAGCAGTTCTTC.

The chain carries TRBV5-1 and TRBJ2-7; D unclear. V lost 2 bases and J lost 0, with 9 bases in between. CDR1 is SGHRS and CDR2 is YFSETQ in the germline V gene. The CDR3 is 14 residues long. Here the CDR3 reads CASSFSRSSYEQYF. In DNA form, the CDR3 reads TGCGCCAGCAGCTTTTCCAGGAGCTCCTACGAGCAGTACTTC.

The V call is TRBV4-1, the J call TRBJ2-7; 8 nucleotides align to TRBD1. The junction had 8 bases not matched to a gene; V was cut back by 5 bases and J by 5 bases. Germline V CDR1 and CDR2: MGHRA, YSYEKL. This CDR3 comprises 14 residues. CDR3 sequence reads: CASSDTGGRDEQYF. DNA of the CDR3: TGCGCCAGCAGCGATACAGGGGGTAGGGACGAGCAGTACTTC.

This clonotype was detected a few times. V usage is TRBV20-1 and J usage is TRBJ2-3, with 8 bases fitting TRBD2. The CDR3 extends over 13 amino acids. Germline CDR1 is DFQATT and CDR2 is SNEGSKA (reference sequence). V dropped 5 bases and J dropped 2; count of bases not matched to a gene: 3. CDR3 in amino acids: CSADSGNTDTQYF. In DNA, the CDR3 is TGCAGTGCTGATAGCGGGAACACAGATACGCAGTATTTT.

The table lists this clonotype with a count of one. V is TRBV7-9 and J is TRBJ2-1; 9 nucleotides line up with TRBD2. Germline lookup yields CDR1 SEHNR and CDR2 FQNEAQ (reference sequence). V was clipped by 5 bases and J by 8 bases; unmatched bases: 4. CDR3 length: 13 amino acids. The DNA for the CDR3 is TGTGCCAGCAGCGGGCGACTAGCGGATGAGCAGTTCTTC. Translation gives CASSGRLADEQFF.

This chain links TRBV9 with TRBJ2-3; D is unresolved. Germline CDR1 is SGDLS and CDR2 is YYNGEE. This CDR3 has 16 residues. Trimming removed 0 bases from V and 6 bases from J, with 17 bases in between. Here the CDR3 reads CASSVDVGFVTDTQYF. The CDR3 DNA reads as TGTGCCAGCAGCGTAGATGTAGGATTTGTCACGGATACGCAGTATTTT.

The gene calls are TRBV5-1 and TRBJ1-1; no firm D call. The V end lost 5 bases, the J end lost 1 base, and 12 bases lay between the germline ends. CDR3 length equals 14 residues. The germline V gene encodes CDR1 SGHRS and CDR2 YFSETQ. The CDR3 here is CASRGSSENTEAFF. CDR3 sequence (DNA): TGCGCCAGCAGGGGGTCATCTGAGAACACTGAAGCTTTCTTT.

J is TRBJ1-4 and V is TRBV3-1, with 8 bases lining up with TRBD1. Germline CDR1 and CDR2: LGHDT and YNNKEL (reference sequence). V dropped 0 bases and J dropped 7; count of bases not matched to a gene: 7. The CDR3 has 16 residues. CDR3 coding DNA: TGTGCCAGCAGCCAAGATCGCGGACAGGGTGGTGAAAAACTGTTTTTT. This translates into CASSQDRGQGGEKLFF.

The chain uses TRBV20-1 and TRBJ1-5, with 9 bases identical to TRBD1. Trimming cost V 0 bases and J 4 bases; bases outside gene matches: 10. Germline CDR1 is DFQATT and CDR2 is SNEGSKA (reference sequence). The CDR3 sequence is 17 residues long. The CDR3 DNA is TGCAGTGCTAGAGATAATATGGACAGGGGCCGAAATCAGCCCCAGCATTTT. This translates into CSARDNMDRGRNQPQHF.

V usage is TRBV20-1 and J usage is TRBJ2-3; D is unresolved. The CDR3 is 12 residues long. V was pared by 3 bases and J by 7 bases, with 11 bases between. Germline CDR1 reads DFQATT; CDR2 reads SNEGSKA (reference sequence). CDR3 coding DNA: TGCAGTGCTAGGAGGTCCACCAATACGCAGTATTTT. Amino acid sequence: CSARRSTNTQYF.

This clonotype was detected only a few times. J is TRBJ2-5 and V is TRBV20-1, with TRBD2 matching over 7 bases. The CDR3 is made up of 13 amino acids. With V trimmed by 1 base and J by 5 bases, 4 bases remained unmatched. CDR1 DFQATT and CDR2 SNEGSKA come from the germline V gene (reference sequence). CDR3 bases: TGCAGTGCTAGAGGGGGAGGGGCCGAGACCCAGTACTTC. Its protein product is CSARGGGAETQYF.